The 32 T cell receptor beta chains in this list originate from one sample, sequenced in a study of esophageal squamous cell carcinoma under preoperative chemotherapy. TCRdb fed the PCR reads into MiXCR, producing one record per CDR3 protein. The sample holds roughly 10,000 distinct CDR3 sequences; over 40% are singletons and the top ten take 14%. Time point denoted: after preoperative PTX-NDP chemotherapy. This specimen was collected from a patient given preoperative chemotherapy. The receptors originated from a human donor with esophageal squamous cell carcinoma. The donor label of this sample is uncertain.

This clonotype was seen ten or more times. V and J are TRBV6-1 and TRBJ1-5; maybe TRBD1 (5 bases). The CDR3 consists of 15 residues. Deletions cut 8 bases from V and 2 bases from J, with 16 bases between. Germline V gene data show CDR1 as MNHNS and CDR2 as SASEGT. CDR3 sequence: CASGGTLSGNQPQHF. DNA of the CDR3: TGTGCCAGCGGAGGGACTCTCTCGGGCAATCAGCCCCAGCATTTT.

The CDR3 reads CASSPERTGNYEQYF. The CDR3 bases are TGCGCCAGCAGCCCTGAACGGACAGGGAACTACGAGCAGTACTTC. This rearrangement joins TRBV4-1 to TRBJ2-4; 8 positions agree with TRBD1. The J call could be wrong; TRBJ2-7 is a better fit for the DNA end. Looked up from germline, CDR1 is MGHRA and CDR2 is YSYEKL. This CDR3 is 15 amino acids long.

This clonotype rates as medium-sized. The chain combines TRBV6-5 with TRBJ2-5; D tentatively fits TRBD1 or TRBD2 (5 bases each). V dropped 2 bases and J dropped 11 bases, with 21 bases sitting between them. Per germline, CDR1 MNHEY and CDR2 SVGAGI. The CDR3 is 15 amino acids. The CDR3, as DNA: TGTGCCAGCAGTTACGTCGGGGCCCTTCGCAATGAGCAGTACTTC. Translated, it gives CASSYVGALRNEQYF.

The chain has TRBV6-1 and TRBJ2-6, with D unresolved. The V end was cut by 4 bases, the J end by 0 bases, with 7 bases between. The CDR3 has 15 amino acids. Looked up from germline, CDR1 is MNHNS and CDR2 is SASEGT. The DNA of the CDR3 is TGTGCCAGCAGTGGGTTGGCCTCTGGGGCCAACGTCCTGACTTTC. Its translation is CASSGLASGANVLTF.

To note about this clonotype: No conserved phenylalanine or tryptophan is present at the end of the CDR3, so a read error is the likely explanation. The DNA is left out, because the CDR3 cannot be placed on it with certainty; the CDR3 is given as TCRdb lists it. The rearrangement links TRBV7-2 to TRBJ2-1; the table assigns TRBD1, which was not confirmed against the DNA. A total of 15 residues make up the CDR3, ends included. Germline CDR1 is SGHTA and CDR2 is FQGNSA. The CDR3 loop reads CASSLDNYNEQYFGA.

Judged by abundance, this clonotype is medium-sized. The V and J genes are TRBV6-6 and TRBJ2-5; 7 bases are a match to TRBD2. Germline V lookup: CDR1 MNHNY, CDR2 SVGAGI (reference sequence). V lost 4 bases and J lost 11; bases outside the gene matches: 16. The CDR3 sequence is 15 residues long. This CDR3 reads CASSFYKGRVNEQYF. CDR3 sequence (DNA): TGTGCCAGCAGTTTTTACAAGGGGAGGGTCAATGAGCAGTACTTC.

Relative to its sample, this clonotype is medium-sized (0.01 to 0.1%). This chain joins TRBV11-3 and TRBJ2-1; TRBD2 is a possible D gene (5 bases). The germline V gene encodes CDR1 SGHNT and CDR2 YENEEA. The CDR3 spans 14 residues. With 4 bases removed from V and 13 bases from J, the gap between germline ends came to 20 bases. The CDR3 sequence is CASSSPGWGETQFF. Written as DNA, the CDR3 is TGTGCCAGCAGCTCCCCCGGCTGGGGAGAGACCCAGTTCTTC.

The chain combines TRBV10-1 with TRBJ2-3, with 9 positions matching TRBD2. The CDR3 has 15 residues. Germline trimming cut 9 bases from V and 2 bases from J; bases unmatched to any gene: 9. Germline CDR1 is WNHNN and CDR2 is SYGVQD (reference sequence). The CDR3 protein is CARGSGGRDTDTQYF. The CDR3 DNA sequence: TGCGCCAGGGGAAGCGGGGGGCGGGACACAGATACGCAGTATTTT.

As for this clonotype: Lacking the conserved final phenylalanine or tryptophan, this CDR3 likely reflects a read error. The DNA is omitted, as the CDR3 cannot be located on it reliably, and the CDR3 follows TCRdb's listing. J is TRBJ2-5 and V is TRBV6-2 or TRBV6-3; TRBD2, the D gene given by the table, was not confirmed from the DNA. Germline V CDR1 and CDR2: MNHEY, SVGEGT. The CDR3 length is 18 residues, termini included. The CDR3 reads CASSYSPTSGYNEQYFGA.

This rearrangement joins TRBV10-1 to TRBJ2-1; D possibly matches TRBD1 or TRBD2 (5 bases each). The J call is doubtful: the DNA matches TRBJ2-7 better. In germline, CDR1 is WNHNN, CDR2 SYGVQD (reference sequence). This CDR3 region has 13 residues. CDR3 in DNA: TGCGCCAGCAGTGATAGTACTAGGGGTGAGCAGTACTTC. Amino acids: CASSDSTRGEQYF.

This clonotype was seen once. A read error is possible here, since a much larger clone lies one base away. The J gene is TRBJ2-1, the V gene TRBV11-2; D is undetermined. Germline V gives CDR1 SGHAT, CDR2 FQNNGV. This CDR3 region has 14 residues. Trimming removed 2 bases at V and 10 bases at J, with 15 bases between. The CDR3 sequence: CASSLMGYTYEQFF. Here the CDR3 DNA reads TGTGCCAGCAGCTTAATGGGATATACCTACGAGCAGTTCTTC.

V is TRBV7-2 and J is TRBJ2-4, with D possibly matching TRBD2 (7 bases). The CDR3 contains 17 residues. Germline loops: CDR1 SGHTA, CDR2 FQGNSA. The ends were cut back, 5 bases at V and 6 bases at J, with 23 bases in the middle. Written as DNA, the CDR3 is TGTGCCAGCAGCGCGGGGAGGGGGGGCGAGGAGGGAAACATTCAGTACTTC. Translating it yields CASSAGRGGEEGNIQYF.

By share of the sample, this clonotype is medium-sized. The chain has TRBV12-3 or TRBV12-4 and TRBJ2-1; TRBD2 matches at 8 bases. The junction had 13 bases not matched to a gene; V was cut back by 3 bases and J by 6 bases. The length of the CDR3 is 17 residues. In DNA, the CDR3 is TGTGCCAGCAGTTTTTACGTCACTAGCGGTTTGCCCAATGAGCAGTTCTTC. It encodes CASSFYVTSGLPNEQFF.

The V and J genes are TRBV7-2 and TRBJ2-1; D unclear. Trimming removed 5 bases from V and 5 bases from J, with 10 bases in between. Germline loops: CDR1 SGHTA, CDR2 FQGNSA. The length of the CDR3 is 13 residues. The CDR3 nucleotides are TGTGCCAGCAGCCCCCGGCCAAACAATGAGCAGTTCTTC. Translating gives CASSPRPNNEQFF.

This clonotype was counted a few times. V is TRBV11-3 and J is TRBJ2-1, with D perhaps TRBD2 (6 bases). The DNA end lines up better with TRBJ2-5; the J call may be wrong. This CDR3 has 14 amino acids. Germline V gives CDR1 SGHNT, CDR2 YENEEA. The CDR3 DNA reads TGTGCCAGCAGCTTAGTCCGGGGGCAAGAGACCCAGTACTTC. Residues: CASSLVRGQETQYF.

The chain is built from TRBV6-1 and TRBJ2-3; D remains unclear. The tail of the sequence fits TRBJ2-7 better, so the J call may be wrong. Germline CDR1 reads MNHNS; CDR2 reads SASEGT. This CDR3 comprises 11 residues. CDR3 DNA: TGTGCCAGCCCGCACGGATACGAGCAGTACTTC. It yields the protein CASPHGYEQYF.

Sample share makes this clonotype medium-sized. V gene TRBV11-3 combines with J gene TRBJ2-3; a weak D match, TRBD2 (7 bases). The CDR3 runs to 16 residues. The germline V gene encodes CDR1 SGHNT and CDR2 YENEEA. The V gene lost 4 bases and the J gene lost 4 bases, with 18 bases spanning the gap. CDR3 coding DNA: TGTGCCAGCAGCTCCCCCCGTGGGGGGGCGGCAGATACGCAGTATTTT. This sequence encodes CASSSPRGGAADTQYF. The full variable domain, with the rest looked up from reference TRBV11-3 and TRBJ2-3, is EAGVVQSPRYKIIEKKQPVAFWCNPISGHNTLYWYLQNLGQGPELLIRYENEEAVDDSQLPKDRFSAERLKGVDSTLKIQPAELGDSAVYLCASSSPRGGAADTQYFGPGTRLTVL.

The count of this clonotype is one. CDR3 DNA: TGTGCCAGCAGTCCCCGGACAGGGTTTAGCTCCTACGAGCAGTACTTC. Amino acid sequence: CASSPRTGFSSYEQYF. This chain joins TRBV6-1 and TRBJ2-1; 8 bases are shared with TRBD1. The last part of the DNA fits TRBJ2-7 better; the J call may be wrong. Germline loops: CDR1 MNHNS, CDR2 SASEGT. The CDR3 consists of 16 residues.

This clonotype is large in the sample. V usage is TRBV27 and J usage is TRBJ2-5, with TRBD2 identical over 9 bases. The tail of the sequence fits TRBJ2-7 better, so the J call may be wrong. Per the germline V gene, CDR1 is MNHEY and CDR2 is SMNVEV (reference sequence). This CDR3 has 13 amino acids. The CDR3 nucleotides are TGTGCCAGCAGTCAGGGACTAGCTAGCGAGCAGTACTTC. Translation gives CASSQGLASEQYF.

Judged by abundance, this clonotype is medium-sized (0.01 to 0.1%). The rearrangement links TRBV6-1 to TRBJ2-1; D remains unclear. With 2 bases removed from V and 10 bases from J, the gap between germline ends came to 9 bases. The length of the CDR3 is 12 residues. Germline CDR1 is MNHNS and CDR2 is SASEGT. The CDR3 reads CASSELSYEQFF. CDR3 DNA sequence: TGTGCCAGCAGTGAATTAAGCTACGAGCAGTTCTTC.

Ten or more counts support this clonotype. The chain combines TRBV3-1 with TRBJ2-2; tentative D call: TRBD1 (5 bases). CDR3 size: 17 residues. Germline V gives CDR1 LGHDT, CDR2 YNNKEL (reference sequence). Trimming shortened V by 9 bases and J by 8 bases, and 28 bases separated the two germline ends. DNA for the CDR3: TGTGCCAGTAACTCTGGGGCCCGGTGGCAGCCCGGTGGGGAGCTGTTTTTT. Its protein product is CASNSGARWQPGGELFF. Full variable domain (rest looked up from reference TRBV3-1 and TRBJ2-2): DTAVSQTPKYLVTQMGNDKSIKCEQNLGHDTMYWYKQDSKKFLKIMFSYNNKELIINETVPNRFSPKSPDKAHLNLHINSLELGDSAVYFCASNSGARWQPGGELFFGEGSRLTVL.

The CDR3 reads CASSLGGGGGGNQPQHF. Written as DNA, the CDR3 is TGTGCCAGCAGCTTGGGGGGGGGGGGGGGGGGCAATCAGCCCCAGCATTTT. This chain connects TRBV7-8 to TRBJ1-5; D might be TRBD1 (5 bases). This CDR3 contains 17 residues. V was pared by 3 bases and J by 2 bases, with 17 bases between. Germline CDR1 is SGHVS and CDR2 is FQNEAQ.

This clonotype turned up a few times. This rearrangement joins TRBV4-1 to TRBJ2-7, with D tentatively TRBD1 (6 bases). The V gene lost 0 bases and the J gene lost 4 bases, with 16 bases spanning the gap. This CDR3 region has 16 residues. The germline CDR1 and CDR2 sequences are MGHRA and YSYEKL. The chain's CDR3 is CASSQDGQLPMYEQYF. The CDR3 bases are TGCGCCAGCAGCCAAGACGGACAGCTCCCCATGTACGAGCAGTACTTC.

For the CDR3, the DNA is TGTGCCAGCAGTTTTTTACGGGAGACCGGGGAGCTGTTTTTT. Protein sequence: CASSFLRETGELFF. The chain combines TRBV12-3 or TRBV12-4 with TRBJ2-2; D is perhaps TRBD2 (6 bases). The CDR3 runs to 14 residues. V lost 3 bases and J lost 5, with 10 bases in between.

The chain couples TRBV5-1 to TRBJ2-2; D is possibly TRBD2 (6 bases). Trimming removed 0 bases from V and 1 base from J, with 25 bases in between. CDR1 is SGHRS and CDR2 is YFSETQ in the germline V gene. The CDR3 length is 21 residues. The CDR3 nucleotides read TGCGCCAGCAGCTTGGTCCGCGGGGAGTTCTCTGTCGGGAAGAACACCGGGGAGCTGTTTTTT. This codes for CASSLVRGEFSVGKNTGELFF.

This chain uses TRBV6-5 with TRBJ2-1; 7 positions agree with TRBD2. The J call may not be correct, given that the DNA end is closer to TRBJ2-5. The germline CDR1 and CDR2 sequences are MNHEY and SVGAGI. The CDR3 covers 14 residues. The CDR3 region has the DNA TGTGCCAGCAGTTACTCGGGGGAGGGAGGGACCCAGTACTTC. Translated: CASSYSGEGGTQYF.

The genes are TRBV6-1 and TRBJ2-5; 10 bases are shared with TRBD2. The J call could be wrong; TRBJ2-7 is a better fit for the DNA end. This CDR3 comprises 15 residues. Germline V CDR1 and CDR2: MNHNS, SASEGT. CDR3 sequence reads: CASSVASGSSYEQYF. The CDR3 DNA follows: TGTGCCAGCAGTGTTGCTAGCGGGAGCTCCTACGAGCAGTACTTC.

This clonotype was counted many times. This chain uses TRBV6-5 with TRBJ2-2; perhaps D is TRBD1 or TRBD2 (7 bases each). With 6 bases removed from V and 10 bases from J, the gap between germline ends came to 36 bases. This CDR3 spans 20 amino acids. Per the germline V gene, CDR1 is MNHEY and CDR2 is SVGAGI. CDR3 sequence (DNA): TGTGCCAGCAGACTCGATTTGTGGCCCTCGGATGCAGGGGGGGCAGAGGAGCTGTTTTTT. Translation: CASRLDLWPSDAGGAEELFF.

The chain uses TRBV6-4 and TRBJ1-1; D unresolved. The V and J ends lost 4 bases and 0 bases respectively, with 6 bases between them. CDR3 length: 13 residues. Germline CDR1 reads MRHNA; CDR2 reads SNTAGT. CDR3 residues: CASSVQLNTEAFF. The CDR3, as DNA: TGTGCCAGCAGTGTACAGCTGAACACTGAAGCTTTCTTT.

V gene TRBV6-5 combines with J gene TRBJ2-7; no definite D call. CDR3 length equals 15 residues. Germline V gene data show CDR1 as MNHEY and CDR2 as SVGAGI. V lost 2 bases to trimming and J lost 4 bases, with 15 bases between them. The CDR3 DNA reads TGTGCCAGCAGTTACGTTGACGTAAAGTTGTACGAGCAGTACTTC. Translation: CASSYVDVKLYEQYF.

There are a few counts of this clonotype. With a much larger clone just one base away, this may be a read error. The CDR3 DNA reads as TGCGCCAGCAGCTCGGACTTAAGCTCCTACGAGCAGTTCTTC. Protein sequence: CASSSDLSSYEQFF. The rearrangement links TRBV5-1 to TRBJ2-1, with D maybe TRBD2 (5 bases). CDR1 SGHRS and CDR2 YFSETQ come from the germline V gene. The CDR3 loop spans 14 amino acids. V gave up 3 bases and J gave up 10 bases, with 17 bases separating them.

This clonotype is large within its sample. The chain is built from TRBV6-1 and TRBJ1-4; no clear D. Germline CDR1 is MNHNS and CDR2 is SASEGT. Trimming cost V 3 bases and J 5 bases, with 10 bases left between them. CDR3 length: 14 amino acids. CDR3 in amino acids: CASSDYTENEKLFF. In DNA form, the CDR3 reads TGTGCCAGCAGTGACTATACCGAGAATGAAAAACTGTTTTTT.